This T cell receptor beta chain was retrieved from a study of immune heterogeneity within non-small cell lung tumors. Study in general: Squamous cell carcinomas accounted for a few of the tumors, non-squamous carcinomas for around 10, and 1 was not otherwise specified. Whole-study results and caveats: Recurrence of identical dominant CDR3 beta clonotypes was observed across tumor sites within a patient, alongside site-unique high-frequency clones. In tumor regions, T-cell clonality showed a moderate but significant correlation with local tumor mutational burden (R around 0.35). Each patient largely had their own distinct set of high-frequency T-cell receptor beta clonotypes.

Per sample, about 0.55 ug of bulk tumor genomic DNA was the template used. Surgery yielded several widely spaced biopsies per primary tumor. Samples came from untreated patients having curative surgery for newly diagnosed non-small cell lung cancer. CDR3 of TCR beta was amplified by multiplex PCR that used 32 V and 13 J primers. TCRdb ran MiXCR on the multiplex PCR reads and lists one entry per CDR3 protein. Of tens of thousands of distinct CDR3 sequences listed, around 30% were seen once; the top ten hold around 4.1%. In its sample, this clonotype was seen once. Its antigen is unknown. V lost 0 bases, J lost 5 bases, and 11 bases lay in between. CDR1 is SGHRS and CDR2 is YFSETQ in the germline V gene. The CDR3 runs 14 residues.

The gene calls are TRBV5-1 and TRBJ2-5, with D tentatively TRBD1 (6 bases). The source is a man aged 40-49 years with non-small cell lung cancer. Sequencing was carried out using lung tumor tissue. CDR3 bases: TGCGCCAGCAGCTTGGCCAGGGGCCGGGAGACCCAGTACTTC. It codes for CASSLARGRETQYF.